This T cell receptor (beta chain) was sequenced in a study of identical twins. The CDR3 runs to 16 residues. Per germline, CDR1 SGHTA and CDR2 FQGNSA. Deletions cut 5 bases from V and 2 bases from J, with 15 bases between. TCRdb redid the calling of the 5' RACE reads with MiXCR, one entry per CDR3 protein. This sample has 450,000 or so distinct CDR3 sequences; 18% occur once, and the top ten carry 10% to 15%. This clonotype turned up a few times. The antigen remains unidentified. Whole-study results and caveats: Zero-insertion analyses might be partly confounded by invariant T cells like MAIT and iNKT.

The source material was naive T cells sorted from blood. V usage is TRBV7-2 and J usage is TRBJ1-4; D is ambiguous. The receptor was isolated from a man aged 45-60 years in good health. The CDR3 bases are TGTGCCAGCAGCGAACGTCCTGGTCCGACTAATGAAAAACTGTTTTTT. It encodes CASSERPGPTNEKLFF.